A single sample gave rise to the 23 T cell receptor beta chains below, sequenced in a study of blood T cells in healthy people across ages. Next came a second PCR, run for about 7 to 12 cycles, which used a sample-barcoded 5' primer along with a J-beta primer mix. MiXCR, applied by TCRdb to the 5' RACE reads, yields one record per CDR3 protein. This table has roughly 900,000 distinct CDR3 sequences, roughly 52% appearing once. Input material: blood. The receptors were sampled from a man between 25 and 39 years old in good health.

In this sample, this clonotype turned up a few times. This chain connects TRBV27 to TRBJ2-3; 7 bases are shared with TRBD2. J lost 1 base, V lost 6 bases, and 7 bases had no gene match. The CDR3 consists of 15 residues. The germline gives CDR1 MNHEY, CDR2 SMNVEV (reference sequence). The CDR3 here is CASSTFAGGTDTQYF. CDR3 nucleotide sequence: TGTGCCAGCAGCACCTTCGCGGGGGGCACAGATACGCAGTATTTT.

This clonotype was seen just once. The chain uses TRBV12-3 or TRBV12-4 and TRBJ1-1, with unresolved D. CDR3 length: 11 amino acids. The V and J ends lost 11 bases and 4 bases respectively, with 11 bases between them. The CDR3: CASELATEAFF. In DNA, the CDR3 is TGTGCCTCGGAGTTGGCCACTGAAGCTTTCTTT.

The rearrangement uses TRBV6-4 and TRBJ2-2; the D call may be TRBD1 or TRBD2 (6 bases each). Per germline, CDR1 MRHNA and CDR2 SNTAGT. The CDR3 has 14 amino acids. The ends were cut back, 7 bases at V and 3 bases at J, with 12 bases in the middle. The CDR3 loop is CASTDRRDTGELFF. CDR3 nucleotides: TGTGCCAGCACCGACAGGAGGGACACCGGGGAGCTGTTTTTT.

The chain has TRBV6-5 and TRBJ2-2, with no clear D. With 4 bases removed from V and 0 bases from J, the gap between germline ends came to 9 bases. CDR1 and CDR2 (germline): MNHEY, SVGAGI. The CDR3 loop spans 15 amino acids. CDR3 loop: CASSWSTTNTGELFF. The CDR3 coding sequence is TGTGCCAGCAGTTGGAGCACGACGAACACCGGGGAGCTGTTTTTT.

This clonotype was picked up a small number of times. The V call is TRBV3-1, the J call TRBJ2-5; TRBD1 might be the D (6 bases). This CDR3 has 16 amino acids. Per germline, CDR1 LGHDT and CDR2 YNNKEL (reference sequence). V shed 5 bases and J shed 4 bases, with 20 bases lying between them. CDR3 sequence reads: CASSSRGGGSRETQYF. The DNA of the CDR3 is TGTGCCAGCAGCTCCCGAGGGGGTGGGAGCCGAGAGACCCAGTACTTC.

This clonotype was recorded many times. The chain recombines TRBV5-4 with TRBJ2-1; 7 positions match TRBD2. V lost 4 bases and J lost 3; bases outside the gene matches: 10. Germline CDR1 SGHNT, CDR2 YYREEE (reference sequence). The CDR3 loop spans 16 amino acids. Here the CDR3 reads CASSRERGGIYNEQFF. The CDR3 DNA is TGTGCCAGCAGCCGGGAGCGGGGTGGTATCTACAATGAGCAGTTCTTC.

The chain carries TRBV5-1 and TRBJ2-4, with 12 positions matching TRBD1. The J call is in doubt because the DNA end fits TRBJ2-7 better. CDR3 length: 16 residues. The V gene's germline CDR1 is SGHRS and CDR2 YFSETQ. The CDR3 DNA sequence: TGCGCCAGCAGCCAGCTTGTGGGGACAGGGGGCTCCGAGCAGTACTTC. Amino acids: CASSQLVGTGGSEQYF.

This clonotype came up a few times. CDR3 loop: CASSLRAGGRNEQFF. CDR3 bases: TGTGCCAGCAGTTTGAGAGCGGGGGGAAGAAATGAGCAGTTCTTC. J is TRBJ2-1 and V is TRBV12-3 or TRBV12-4, with 9 nucleotides matching TRBD2. Trimming at V came to 3 bases and at J to 7 bases, leaving 7 bases not matched to a gene. CDR3 length: 15 amino acids.

This chain links TRBV20-1 with TRBJ2-3; D possibly uses TRBD1 or TRBD2 (5 bases each). CDR1 and CDR2 (germline): DFQATT, SNEGSKA (reference sequence). Trimming cost V 5 bases and J 0 bases, with 15 bases left between them. The CDR3 loop spans 15 amino acids. The CDR3 here is CSALPRWGSTDTQYF. The CDR3 nucleotides are TGCAGTGCTCTTCCCAGGTGGGGGAGCACAGATACGCAGTATTTT.

This chain connects TRBV29-1 to TRBJ1-2; D unresolved. The CDR3 length is 14 residues. The V gene's germline CDR1 is SQVTM and CDR2 ANQGSEA. Trimming cost V 5 bases and J 3 bases, with 16 bases left between them. CDR3 protein: CSVKSQDAYYGYTF. Written as DNA, the CDR3 is TGCAGCGTTAAAAGTCAGGACGCTTACTATGGCTACACCTTC.

The chain employs TRBV27 and TRBJ1-5, with 7 bases aligning to TRBD1. With V trimmed by 5 bases and J by 1 base, 11 bases remained unmatched. The germline CDR1 and CDR2 sequences are MNHEY and SMNVEV (reference sequence). This CDR3 spans 17 amino acids. In DNA form, the CDR3 reads TGTGCCAGCAGTCAAGCTCGGGACAGAAGGAGCAATCAGCCCCAGCATTTT. Residues: CASSQARDRRSNQPQHF.

This rearrangement joins TRBV6-1 to TRBJ2-5, with D possibly being TRBD2 (7 bases). Per germline, CDR1 MNHNS and CDR2 SASEGT. V gave up 7 bases and J gave up 5 bases, with 23 bases separating them. The CDR3 has 16 amino acids. For the CDR3, the DNA is TGTGCCAGCAAAAATACCGGGGGGCGGATATTTGAGACCCAGTACTTC. Translation: CASKNTGGRIFETQYF.

The rearrangement uses TRBV3-1 and TRBJ2-7; D remains unclear. V shed 4 bases and J shed 2 bases, with 12 bases lying between them. The CDR3 spans 14 residues. Looked up from germline, CDR1 is LGHDT and CDR2 is YNNKEL (reference sequence). The CDR3 here is CASSREGGTYEQYF. In nucleotides, the CDR3 is TGTGCCAGCAGCCGCGAAGGTGGGACCTACGAGCAGTACTTC.

The chain uses TRBV5-1 and TRBJ1-1, with D possibly TRBD1 on 6 matching bases. This CDR3 is 15 amino acids long. Germline CDR1 and CDR2: SGHRS and YFSETQ. The V gene lost 3 bases and the J gene lost 3 bases, with 15 bases spanning the gap. This CDR3 reads CASSSVGGLDTEAFF. DNA of the CDR3: TGCGCCAGCAGCTCGGTAGGGGGGCTGGACACTGAAGCTTTCTTT.

The chain joins TRBV20-1 to TRBJ2-7; the match to TRBD2 covers 7 bases. V lost 1 base to trimming and J lost 3 bases; unmatched junction nucleotides: 3. The CDR3 totals 13 residues. CDR1 DFQATT and CDR2 SNEGSKA come from the germline V gene (reference sequence). The CDR3 is CSARALADYEQYF. In DNA, the CDR3 is TGCAGTGCTAGAGCTCTAGCGGACTACGAGCAGTACTTC.

The count of this clonotype is one. The chain links TRBV25-1 to TRBJ1-1; tentatively, D is TRBD1 (5 bases). Trimming removed 3 bases from V and 5 bases from J, with 16 bases in between. The CDR3 length is 15 residues. The V gene's germline CDR1 is MGHDK and CDR2 SYGVNS. The chain's CDR3 is CASSEPEGAGTEAFF. DNA of the CDR3: TGTGCCAGCAGTGAGCCTGAAGGGGCGGGAACTGAAGCTTTCTTT.

This clonotype was picked up many times. J is TRBJ2-3 and V is TRBV4-2; 9 positions match TRBD1. V trimming: 0 bases; J trimming: 3 bases; junction bases outside the gene matches: 7. This CDR3 is 17 amino acids long. Germline CDR1 reads LGHNA; CDR2 reads YNFKEQ. The DNA for the CDR3 is TGTGCCAGCAGCCAAGATCAGGGGACAGGGAGGACAGATACGCAGTATTTT. Its protein product is CASSQDQGTGRTDTQYF.

This clonotype was found a few times. This sequence joins TRBV6-1 and TRBJ1-1; D is ambiguous. Between the trimmed V and J ends, which lost 6 bases and 3 bases, there was a span of 14 bases. The CDR3 is 14 amino acids. In germline, CDR1 is MNHNS, CDR2 SASEGT. CDR3 sequence: CASSERPTHTEAFF. The CDR3 DNA is TGTGCCAGCAGCGAAAGACCGACCCACACTGAAGCTTTCTTT.

This clonotype was picked up a small number of times. The chain is built from TRBV6-1 and TRBJ2-3; 7 nucleotides agree with TRBD1. Germline CDR1 is MNHNS and CDR2 is SASEGT. The trim removed 4 bases at V and 6 bases at J, leaving 4 bases unmatched. The CDR3 length is 13 residues. CDR3 residues: CASSVARGDTQYF. CDR3 DNA sequence: TGTGCCAGCAGTGTGGCCAGGGGGGATACGCAGTATTTT.

This clonotype was recorded a few times. The chain carries TRBV6-6 and TRBJ2-1; 7 bases fit TRBD1. Germline lookup yields CDR1 MNHNY and CDR2 SVGAGI (reference sequence). The length of the CDR3 is 14 residues. Germline trimming cut 2 bases from V and 8 bases from J; bases unmatched to any gene: 6. The CDR3, as DNA: TGTGCCAGCAGTTACGGAGACAGGGTTGATGAGCAGTTCTTC. It encodes CASSYGDRVDEQFF.

The chain is built from TRBV7-2 and TRBJ1-4; no reliable D call. The V gene's germline CDR1 is SGHTA and CDR2 FQGNSA. Trimming took 1 base from V and 10 from J, leaving 10 bases between them. There are 13 residues in the CDR3. The CDR3 DNA sequence: TGTGCCAGCAGCTTAGGGAATCGAGGAAAACTGTTTTTT. This codes for CASSLGNRGKLFF.

This clonotype was recorded at least ten times. The chain is built from TRBV10-3 and TRBJ2-5, with no clear D. V was clipped by 0 bases and J by 1 base, with 12 bases between them. Germline CDR1 is ENHRY and CDR2 is SYGVKD. The CDR3 length is 16 residues. The CDR3, as DNA: TGTGCCATCAGTGAGTCTCGTGGGATCCTCCAAGAGACCCAGTACTTC. Its protein product is CAISESRGILQETQYF.

The rearrangement links TRBV20-1 to TRBJ2-3, with 8 bases aligning to TRBD2. Germline V lookup: CDR1 DFQATT, CDR2 SNEGSKA (reference sequence). The CDR3 runs to 15 residues. The ends lost 3 bases at V and 4 bases at J; junction bases unmatched: 9. This chain's CDR3 is CSASLSSGSADTQYF. DNA for the CDR3: TGCAGTGCTAGTTTGTCCAGCGGGAGCGCAGATACGCAGTATTTT.